These T cell receptor beta chains were read from a single sample in a study of regulatory T cells in long-lasting Graves disease. TCRdb redid the calling of the multiplex PCR reads with MiXCR, one entry per CDR3 protein. This sample yields 350,000 to 450,000 distinct CDR3 sequences, of which more than 20% are seen a single time; 25% to 30% belongs to the top ten. Sequencing was performed on peripheral blood mononuclear cells (PBMCs), taken when the disease was refractory, from a patient treated with antithyroid drugs. These receptors all come from a woman between 40 and 55 years old with Graves disease. Each CDR3 is given with its conserved first and last residue. The order of the fields is D gene, J gene, V gene, clone size, CDR3 DNA, CDR3 protein. The D gene is left open where the match is weak. Size tells how often a clone was seen (once, few, many) or the class of an expanded clone, and some rows leave it out.

D: -; J: TRBJ2-5; V: TRBV20-1; size: many; DNA: TGCAGTGCCGACGTCGGGGTCCGGGGAGTCGAGACCCAGTACTTC; CDR3: CSADVGVRGVETQYF
D: TRBD2; J: TRBJ2-7; V: TRBV13; size: -; DNA: TGTGCCAGCAGCTTGGGGACTAGCGGCCACGAGCAGTACTTC; CDR3: CASSLGTSGHEQYF
D: TRBD1; J: TRBJ1-2; V: TRBV28; size: once; DNA: TGTGCCAGCAGCTCTGACAGGGCCTATGGCTACACCTTC; CDR3: CASSSDRAYGYTF
D: TRBD1; J: TRBJ2-1; V: TRBV2; size: many; DNA: TGTGCCAGCGGGGGACAGGGCGACAATGAGCAGTTCTTC; CDR3: CASGGQGDNEQFF
D: -; J: TRBJ2-7; V: TRBV11-2; size: -; DNA: TGTGCCAGCAGCTTGGCCCCTAGGGGCGAGCAGTACTTC; CDR3: CASSLAPRGEQYF
D: -; J: TRBJ2-1; V: TRBV2; size: -; DNA: TGTGCCAGCAGTGGGACTATTTACAATGAGCAGTTCTTC; CDR3: CASSGTIYNEQFF
D: TRBD1; J: TRBJ1-1; V: TRBV2; size: many; DNA: TGTGCCAGCAGAAGACAGGGGGGTCACACTGAAGCTTTCTTT; CDR3: CASRRQGGHTEAFF
D: TRBD2; J: TRBJ2-4; V: TRBV20-1; size: -; DNA: TGCAGTGCCCCCGGAGCTAGCGGCATAGCCAAAAACGTTCAGTACTTC; CDR3: CSAPGASGIAKNVQYF
D: TRBD2; J: TRBJ2-7; V: TRBV7-9; size: -; DNA: TGTGCCAGCAGGACGAGCGGGAGTGTCGGCGAGCAGTACTTC; CDR3: CASRTSGSVGEQYF
D: -; J: TRBJ2-1; V: TRBV11-3; size: -; DNA: TGTGCCAGCAGCGAGGACAGCGACAATGAGCAGTTCTTC; CDR3: CASSEDSDNEQFF
D: TRBD1; J: TRBJ2-5; V: TRBV19; size: -; DNA: TGTGCCAGTAGGAAGACAGGGGGCGGTGAGACCCAGTACTTC; CDR3: CASRKTGGGETQYF
D: -; J: TRBJ1-5; V: TRBV12-3/TRBV12-4; size: many; DNA: TGTGCCAGCAGTTTGGACCCCCGGCTGAATCAGCCCCAGCATTTT; CDR3: CASSLDPRLNQPQHF
D: -; J: TRBJ1-2; V: TRBV30; size: few; DNA: TGTGCCTGGACCCCCGACAGAAACTATGGCTACACCTTC; CDR3: CAWTPDRNYGYTF
D: -; J: TRBJ1-2; V: TRBV9; size: -; DNA: TGTGCCAGCAGCGTAGGAAGACAGTCGGGGCTCGGAGGCTACACCTTC; CDR3: CASSVGRQSGLGGYTF
D: -; J: TRBJ1-1; V: TRBV7-9; size: many; DNA: TGTGCCAGCAGCTTACTGGTGGGCACTGAAGCTTTCTTT; CDR3: CASSLLVGTEAFF
D: -; J: TRBJ2-7; V: TRBV11-2; size: -; DNA: TGTGCCAGCACTTTTTCTGCGGGACCCTACGAGCAGTACTTC; CDR3: CASTFSAGPYEQYF
D: -; J: TRBJ2-3; V: TRBV5-1; size: once; DNA: TGCGCCACCGCCTGGAGTGCCGTAGATACGCAGTATTTT; CDR3: CATAWSAVDTQYF
D: TRBD1; J: TRBJ1-4; V: TRBV4-1; size: -; DNA: TGCGCCAGCAGCCGGGGACAGGGGGCGAGGGAAAAACTGTTTTTT; CDR3: CASSRGQGAREKLFF
D: -; J: TRBJ2-5; V: TRBV28; size: many; DNA: TGTGCCAGCAGTTTAGGGCGGTACCAAGAGACCCAGTACTTC; CDR3: CASSLGRYQETQYF
D: -; J: TRBJ2-5; V: TRBV28; size: many; DNA: TGTGCCAGCAGTTTACGGTACTACAGTCAACCCCCAGGGACCCAGTACTTC; CDR3: CASSLRYYSQPPGTQYF
D: TRBD2; J: TRBJ2-2; V: TRBV5-1; size: -; DNA: TGCGCCAGCAGCTTGTGGCTAGCGGAGAACACCGGGGAGCTGTTTTTT; CDR3: CASSLWLAENTGELFF
D: TRBD2; J: TRBJ2-5; V: TRBV27; size: few; DNA: TGTGCCAGCAGTCCGGCCAGGACTAGCGAAGAGACCCAGTACTTC; CDR3: CASSPARTSEETQYF
D: -; J: TRBJ1-2; V: TRBV27; size: -; DNA: TGTGCCAGCAGTTTCGGGCCCTACTATGGCTACACCTTC; CDR3: CASSFGPYYGYTF
D: -; J: TRBJ2-7; V: TRBV5-5; size: few; DNA: TGTGCCAGCAGCTTGGCCGGGACTCCTTCCTACGAGCAGTACTTC; CDR3: CASSLAGTPSYEQYF
D: -; J: TRBJ2-2; V: TRBV29-1; size: many; DNA: TGCAGCGCCCGTGAGTCTGGGACCGGGGAGCTGTTTTTT; CDR3: CSARESGTGELFF
D: TRBD1; J: TRBJ1-2; V: TRBV3-1; size: many; DNA: TGTGCCAGCAGCCAGATTGACAGGGCTAACCGGGAAGGCTACACCTTC; CDR3: CASSQIDRANREGYTF
D: -; J: TRBJ1-2; V: TRBV28; size: -; DNA: TGTGCCAGCGGGCCAGAGTATGGCTACACCTTC; CDR3: CASGPEYGYTF
D: TRBD2; J: TRBJ2-2; V: TRBV10-3; size: few; DNA: TGTGCCATCAGTGAGAGTTTCTTAGGACTAGCGGGACCTAACACCGGGGAGCTGTTTTTT; CDR3: CAISESFLGLAGPNTGELFF
D: -; J: TRBJ1-5; V: TRBV20-1; size: many; DNA: TGCAGTGCTAGAGCCGGGCATAGCAGCCAGCCCCAGCATTTT; CDR3: CSARAGHSSQPQHF
D: -; J: TRBJ1-1; V: TRBV6-5; size: many; DNA: TGTGCCAGCAGTTACTCGGTCAGGGTACGGGCTTTCTTT; CDR3: CASSYSVRVRAFF
D: -; J: TRBJ2-5; V: TRBV7-9; size: few; DNA: TGTGCCAGCAGCTTGCTCAGTCAAGAGACCCAGTACTTC; CDR3: CASSLLSQETQYF
D: TRBD2; J: TRBJ2-2; V: TRBV12-3/TRBV12-4; size: many; DNA: TGTGCCAGCAGGGATGGCGGGAGGCGCTCGAACACCGGGGAGCTGTTTTTT; CDR3: CASRDGGRRSNTGELFF
D: -; J: TRBJ1-2; V: TRBV28; size: many; DNA: TGTGCCAGCAGTTTGGGCGATTATGGCTACACCTTC; CDR3: CASSLGDYGYTF
D: -; J: TRBJ1-3; V: TRBV7-9; size: -; DNA: TGTGCCAGCAGCTTGAACAAGGGCTCTGGAAACACCATATATTTT; CDR3: CASSLNKGSGNTIYF
D: -; J: TRBJ1-1; V: TRBV6-1; size: many; DNA: TGTGCCAGCAGTCCGGGTCGGGGGGCTATGAGCACTGAAGCTTTCTTT; CDR3: CASSPGRGAMSTEAFF
D: TRBD1; J: TRBJ2-7; V: TRBV5-1; size: many; DNA: TGCGCCAGTACCGGGACAGGGTCCTACGAGCAGTACTTC; CDR3: CASTGTGSYEQYF
D: -; J: TRBJ2-2; V: TRBV4-1; size: -; DNA: TGCGCCAGCAGCCAAGATCGGGGGTACACCGGGGAGCTGTTTTTT; CDR3: CASSQDRGYTGELFF